What follows is one T cell receptor beta chain and its context. The sample originates from a study of blood T cell repertoires in COVID-19. Study details: Donors in the United States, Italy and Spain gave samples during acute or convalescent COVID-19. The cDNA or gDNA used as material had been derived from T cells, B-cell-depleted T cells, or PBMCs.

In the original analysis: Amplification of reference gene primers was used by the study to estimate nucleated cell counts. Assay: immunoSEQ multiplex PCR; the TCRdb copy retains only in-frame clones and omits some. V, J and clone size were drawn from that table, and D and trimming were deduced from the DNA. The data contain 250,000 or so clones, roughly nine tenths of them singletons. CDR3 size: 13 residues. CDR1 and CDR2 from the germline V gene are MNHEY and SMNVEV (reference sequence). The ends were cut back, 5 bases at V and 3 bases at J, with 9 bases in the middle. Source material: peripheral blood. This TCR was sampled from a man aged 60-69 years with acute or convalescent COVID-19. V gene TRBV27 combines with J gene TRBJ2-3; D remains unclear. The CDR3 is CASSPVLTDTQYF. The CDR3 DNA is TGTGCCAGCAGTCCTGTCCTAACAGATACGCAGTATTTT.